A selection of T cell receptor beta chains follows, all from one sample in a study of T cell responses to AZD1222 COVID-19 vaccine. The method was immunoSEQ multiplex PCR; TCRdb's version includes in-frame clones alone and lacks a portion of them. There are 120,000 to 150,000 clones in the sample; approximately 90% occur only once, and less than 3.5% lies in the top ten. The source material was peripheral blood, sampled on day 0 of MenACWY control vaccination. All receptors derive from an adult in good health. CDR3s leave out the opening cysteine and the closing phenylalanine or tryptophan.

>TRBJ2-1|TRBV11-2
ASSLGGTTYNEQF
>TRBJ2-7|TRBV6-5
ASSRTGTYEQY
>TRBJ1-4|TRBV28
ASSLLGQGDEKLF
>TRBJ2-7|TRBV30
AWSGSTGIHEQY
>TRBJ2-1|TRBV11-1
ASSRQGPNGGEQF
>TRBJ2-7|TRBV30
AWSGRYEQY
>TRBJ2-1|TRBV5-4
ASSPGLAGGPSGGNEQF
>TRBJ1-2|TRBV30
AWSTQGYGYT
>TRBJ1-2|TRBV6-5
ASSRPGFSSGYT
>TRBJ2-7|TRBV3-1/TRBV3-2
ASSQSGAGYEQY
>TRBJ1-6|TRBV4-1
ASSQGGAPLH
>TRBJ1-1|TRBV2
ASALTGNTEAF
>TRBJ1-1|TRBV19
ASSIVGESVTEAF
>TRBJ2-2|TRBV5-1
ASSLAGTANTGELF
>TRBJ1-1|TRBV9
ASSVAGRTEAF
>TRBJ1-5|TRBV28
ASTLAGQPQH
>TRBJ2-5|TRBV6-5
ASSLDEKETQY